The subject of this entry is one T cell receptor (beta chain). Its cognate antigen is unknown. The sample is drawn from a study of cytomegalovirus exposure and HLA in healthy donors. Broader study findings: TCR beta chain V- and J-gene trimming was linked, in a later analysis, to a missense variant in DCLRE1C. For most subjects, TCR beta sequences were reported to predict HLA-A and HLA-B alleles with accuracy. A later analysis showed that HLA-associated TCR beta chains had undergone more clonal expansion than equally common others.

Germline V gene data show CDR1 as MNHNS and CDR2 as SASEGT. Unmatched junction bases numbered 15, after V lost 2 bases and J lost 2 bases. The length of the CDR3 is 19 residues. PCR primers comprised 60 Vbeta and 13 Jbeta primers. The table came from immunoSEQ multiplex PCR; TCRdb's copy has only in-frame clones and leaves some out. Of more than 150,000 clones in the sample, around four fifths were seen once. The rearrangement uses TRBV6-1 and TRBJ2-1; 7 bases are a match to TRBD2. The sequencing sample was made of PBMCs. The sequence came from a man younger than 35 in good health and CMV-seronegative. CDR3 in amino acids: CASSELRQAGEIPYNEQFF. The CDR3 DNA reads TGTGCCAGCAGTGAACTCCGGCAGGCGGGAGAGATCCCCTACAATGAGCAGTTCTTC.